This TCR beta chain stems from a study of blood T cell repertoires in COVID-19. This CDR3 has 15 residues. Losses at the gene ends were 6 bases for V and 7 bases for J; bases not matched to a gene: 5. The germline V gene has CDR1 MNHEY and CDR2 SVGEGT. Assay: immunoSEQ multiplex PCR; the TCRdb copy retains only in-frame clones and omits some. This table has tens of thousands of clones, 75% to 90% appearing once. This TCR was sampled from a human donor in a cohort sampled during active COVID-19. Material for sequencing was peripheral blood. This sequence joins TRBV6-2 or TRBV6-3 and TRBJ2-1; 14 bases fit TRBD2. The CDR3 region has the DNA TGTGCCAGCAGCATGACTAGCGGGGGGGGTAATGAGCAGTTCTTC. It translates to CASSMTSGGGNEQFF.